The 25 T cell receptor beta chains given below trace back to one sample, sequenced in a study of T cell changes during pregnancy in multiple sclerosis (dated by TCRdb to the late 2010s). Receptor libraries were prepared by the immunoSEQ multiplex PCR assay. This immuneACCESS table, as held by TCRdb, lists in-frame sequences with V and J called but not all clones. Of the missing ones, under half trace to an unresolved V gene in checked studies; the others have no known cause. Present in this sample are more than 25,000 clones, roughly 87% of which were seen just once. Clones ranked in the top ten supply approximately 12% of the sample. The source was CD8+ T cells from peripheral blood mononuclear cells, collected in the third trimester of pregnancy. The origin of the receptors is a female donor with multiple sclerosis, enrolled in a pregnancy study.

The CDR3 here is CASSFGGITGSGELFF. The CDR3 region has the DNA TGTGCCAGCAGTTTTGGGGGGATCACGGGGTCCGGGGAGCTGTTTTTT. The rearrangement joins TRBV27 to TRBJ2-2; TRBD2 might be the D (6 bases). CDR3 length equals 16 residues. In germline, CDR1 is MNHEY, CDR2 SMNVEV (reference sequence). Between the trimmed V and J ends, which lost 3 bases and 6 bases, there was a span of 17 bases.

This chain joins TRBV4-1 and TRBJ1-2, with D uncertain. Germline CDR1 is MGHRA and CDR2 is YSYEKL. The CDR3 runs to 15 residues. Trimming removed 0 bases at V and 3 bases at J, with 11 bases between. The CDR3 protein is CASSQERSTDYGYTF. CDR3 nucleotides: TGCGCCAGCAGCCAAGAGCGCTCAACCGACTATGGCTACACCTTC.

This CDR3 is CASSESGTATEAFF. The CDR3 nucleotides read TGCGCCAGCAGTGAGTCGGGGACAGCCACTGAAGCTTTCTTT. The rearrangement links TRBV10-1 to TRBJ1-1, with 7 nucleotides matching TRBD1. CDR3 length equals 14 residues. Trimming at V came to 0 bases and at J to 4 bases, leaving 2 bases not matched to a gene. Looked up from germline, CDR1 is WNHNN and CDR2 is SYGVQD (reference sequence).

This chain links TRBV5-1 with TRBJ2-5, with 8 bases fitting TRBD1. Judging by the DNA end, TRBJ2-7 fits better; the J call may be wrong. CDR3 size: 13 residues. Per the germline V gene, CDR1 is SGHRS and CDR2 is YFSETQ. The CDR3 sequence: CASSSQTGDEQYF. CDR3 nucleotide sequence: TGCGCCAGCAGCTCCCAGACAGGGGACGAGCAGTACTTC.

Only one count was recorded for this clone. The CDR3 sequence: CSVEGGTGGSYEQYF. In DNA, the CDR3 is TGCAGCGTTGAAGGAGGGACAGGGGGCTCCTACGAGCAGTACTTC. V gene TRBV29-1 combines with J gene TRBJ2-7, with 11 bases lining up with TRBD1. The CDR3 is 15 residues long. Germline CDR1 reads SQVTM; CDR2 reads ANQGSEA. The V and J ends lost 1 base and 0 bases, in that order; junction bases with no gene match: 2.

The V call is TRBV27, the J call TRBJ1-6, with D uncertain. The CDR3 has 14 amino acids. CDR1 is MNHEY, CDR2 SMNVEV, per germline (reference sequence). V shed 7 bases and J shed 5 bases, with 12 bases lying between them. The CDR3 DNA follows: TGTGCCAGCACCCTCACGGCGGATAATTCACCCCTCCACTTT. Amino acids: CASTLTADNSPLHF.

This clone was counted between two and nine times. This chain links TRBV28 with TRBJ1-1; D call uncertain. The CDR3 length is 11 residues. From germline, CDR1 is MDHEN and CDR2 SYDVKM. Trimming pared 4 bases from V and 6 bases from J, leaving 6 bases between. The DNA for the CDR3 is TGTGCCAGCAGTTCGGTTTCTGAAGCTTTCTTT. Protein: CASSSVSEAFF. The full variable domain, with the rest looked up from reference TRBV28 and TRBJ1-1, is DVKVTQSSRYLVKRTGEKVFLECVQDMDHENMFWYRQDPGLGLRLIYFSYDVKMKEKGDIPEGYSVSREKKERFSLILESASTNQTSMYLCASSSVSEAFFGQGTRLTVV.

This chain joins TRBV5-6 and TRBJ2-5; D gene ambiguous. This CDR3 comprises 16 residues. Germline CDR1 and CDR2: SGHDT and YYEEEE. V lost 1 base and J lost 3, with 16 bases in between. The CDR3 is CASSLSWHKEKETQYF. CDR3 DNA sequence: TGTGCCAGCAGCTTGAGCTGGCATAAGGAGAAAGAGACCCAGTACTTC.

The genes are TRBV27 and TRBJ1-2, with TRBD1 matching 7 bases. CDR1 and CDR2 from the germline V gene are MNHEY and SMNVEV (reference sequence). The CDR3 covers 15 residues. With V trimmed by 5 bases and J by 6 bases, 12 bases remained unmatched. The chain's CDR3 is CASSPYRGGFDGYTF. CDR3 nucleotides: TGTGCCAGCAGTCCGTACAGGGGCGGATTTGATGGCTACACCTTC.

Points on this clone: Other DNA sequences in the sample encode the same CDR3. V and J are TRBV5-1 and TRBJ1-6, with D unclear. Per germline, CDR1 SGHRS and CDR2 YFSETQ. This CDR3 is built from 17 residues. Trimming removed 0 bases from V and 1 base from J, with 11 bases in between. The CDR3 region has the DNA TGCGCCAGCAGCTTGGACGGGGTGGGGTCCTATAATTCACCCCTCCACTTT. Its protein product is CASSLDGVGSYNSPLHF. The full variable domain, rest sourced from reference TRBV5-1 and TRBJ1-6, is KAGVTQTPRYLIKTRGQQVTLSCSPISGHRSVSWYQQTPGQGLQFLFEYFSETQRNKGNFPGRFSGRQFSNSRSEMNVSTLELGDSALYLCASSLDGVGSYNSPLHFGNGTRLTVT.

The V gene is TRBV30, the J gene TRBJ1-6; no clear D gene. The CDR3 totals 16 residues. Trimming cost V 5 bases and J 8 bases, with 22 bases left between them. Germline assignment: CDR1 GTSNPN and CDR2 SVGIG (reference sequence). This CDR3 is CAWGSDGEGPDSPLHF. CDR3 coding DNA: TGTGCCTGGGGTTCGGACGGGGAGGGCCCAGATTCACCCCTCCACTTT.

V and J are TRBV7-2 and TRBJ2-7; the D is unclear. The germline V and J ends were trimmed by 5 bases and 2 bases, with 16 bases remaining between them. The germline V gene encodes CDR1 SGHTA and CDR2 FQGNSA. The CDR3 covers 15 residues. CDR3 sequence: CASSPWADFTYEQYF. CDR3 in DNA: TGTGCCAGCAGCCCCTGGGCAGATTTCACCTACGAGCAGTACTTC.

The chain joins TRBV7-8 to TRBJ2-7, with D tentatively TRBD1 (6 bases). V dropped 3 bases and J dropped 0 bases, with 9 bases sitting between them. This CDR3 region has 14 residues. Germline loops: CDR1 SGHVS, CDR2 FQNEAQ. CDR3: CASSFTGTSYEQYF. CDR3 DNA sequence: TGTGCCAGCAGCTTTACAGGGACCTCCTACGAGCAGTACTTC.

The genes are TRBV27 and TRBJ2-2; 7 positions match TRBD1. The CDR3 length is 14 residues. The germline V gene has CDR1 MNHEY and CDR2 SMNVEV (reference sequence). Germline trimming cut 3 bases from V and 6 bases from J; bases unmatched to any gene: 4. CDR3 DNA: TGTGCCAGCAGTTTGGCACAGGGGTCCGGGGAGCTGTTTTTT. Translation: CASSLAQGSGELFF.

The chain uses TRBV4-1 and TRBJ2-3; TRBD2 agrees at 10 bases. CDR3 length equals 16 residues. The V segment lost 3 bases and the J segment 5 bases; nucleotides outside the gene matches: 8. The germline CDR1 and CDR2 sequences are MGHRA and YSYEKL. The CDR3 coding sequence is TGCGCCAGCAGCCAGTCCCTAGCGGGGGTAATAGATACGCAGTATTTT. This translates into CASSQSLAGVIDTQYF.

The chain joins TRBV28 to TRBJ1-3; D is perhaps TRBD1 (5 bases). CDR1 and CDR2 from the germline V gene are MDHEN and SYDVKM. The length of the CDR3 is 18 residues. Trimming shortened V by 3 bases and J by 1 base, and 19 bases separated the two germline ends. The CDR3, as DNA: TGTGCCAGCAGTTTGAGGCGGGGGATGGGATCTTCTGGAAACACCATATATTTT. Translated, it gives CASSLRRGMGSSGNTIYF.

The rearrangement uses TRBV13 and TRBJ2-1; D uncertain. Per germline, CDR1 PRHDT and CDR2 FYEKMQ (reference sequence). CDR3 length equals 14 residues. Trimming shortened V by 5 bases and J by 3 bases, and 11 bases separated the two germline ends. The CDR3 nucleotides read TGTGCCAGCAGCACCCGGAGCTTCTACAATGAGCAGTTCTTC. Translated: CASSTRSFYNEQFF.

This chain uses TRBV7-9 with TRBJ2-1, with 10 bases identical to TRBD2. The CDR3 is made up of 17 amino acids. The germline CDR1 and CDR2 sequences are SEHNR and FQNEAQ (reference sequence). Trimming took 1 base from V and 5 from J; bases not matched to a gene: 8. DNA for the CDR3: TGTGCCAGCAGCTTAGTGGGGGTGCTAGCGGGAGACAATGAGCAGTTCTTC. It codes for CASSLVGVLAGDNEQFF.

CDR3 nucleotide sequence: TGCGCCAGCAGCTCAAGGGACAGGAGCACAGATACGCAGTATTTT. This translates into CASSSRDRSTDTQYF. The chain is built from TRBV5-1 and TRBJ2-3; 8 nucleotides line up with TRBD1. Trimming took 3 bases from V and 0 from J; bases not matched to a gene: 3. There are 15 residues in the CDR3. From germline, CDR1 is SGHRS and CDR2 YFSETQ.

The chain employs TRBV9 and TRBJ1-4; D possibly corresponds to TRBD1 (5 bases). The V end was cut by 1 base, the J end by 3 bases, with 10 bases between. The germline gives CDR1 SGDLS, CDR2 YYNGEE. The CDR3 has 15 amino acids. CDR3 region: CASSVRGTANEKLFF. The CDR3 DNA is TGTGCCAGCAGCGTAAGGGGAACGGCTAATGAAAAACTGTTTTTT.

This chain connects TRBV9 to TRBJ1-1; possibly TRBD1 for D (5 bases). Germline V CDR1 and CDR2: SGDLS, YYNGEE. The CDR3 spans 14 residues. The germline V and J ends were trimmed by 1 base and 8 bases, with 15 bases remaining between them. The CDR3 region has the DNA TGTGCCAGCAGCGTAAGCGGGACGAATAAAGAAGCTTTCTTT. It yields the protein CASSVSGTNKEAFF.

This chain uses TRBV27 with TRBJ2-7; a weak D match, TRBD2 (5 bases). Germline CDR1 and CDR2: MNHEY and SMNVEV (reference sequence). This CDR3 is built from 14 residues. With 3 bases removed from V and 5 bases from J, the gap between germline ends came to 14 bases. The CDR3 loop reads CASSLRAIHHEQYF. The CDR3 DNA reads as TGTGCCAGCAGTTTGAGGGCCATACACCACGAGCAGTACTTC.

The CDR3 protein is CASTRGGSNEQFF. In DNA, the CDR3 is TGTGCCAGCACCCGGGGGGGGAGCAATGAGCAGTTCTTC. The rearrangement joins TRBV7-9 to TRBJ2-1, with 8 bases matching TRBD2. Germline assignment: CDR1 SEHNR and CDR2 FQNEAQ (reference sequence). The CDR3 length is 13 residues. The V gene end was trimmed by 7 bases and the J gene end by 6 bases; junction bases not matched to a gene: 5. The full variable domain, its missing parts supplied by reference TRBV7-9 and TRBJ2-1, is DTGVSQNPRHKITKRGQNVTFRCDPISEHNRLYWYRQTLGQGPEFLTYFQNEAQLEKSRLLSDRFSAERPKGSFSTLEIQRTEQGDSAMYLCASTRGGSNEQFFGPGTRLTVL.

CDR3 sequence reads: CASSRGENTEAFF. The CDR3 DNA reads as TGTGCCAGCAGCCGCGGGGAGAACACTGAAGCTTTCTTT. This rearrangement joins TRBV5-4 to TRBJ1-1; no reliable D call. The CDR3 is 13 amino acids. Germline V CDR1 and CDR2: SGHNT, YYREEE (reference sequence). The V end lost 4 bases, the J end lost 1 base, and 8 bases lay between the germline ends.

The chain recombines TRBV27 with TRBJ1-4, with 7 bases aligning to TRBD1. CDR1 and CDR2 from the germline V gene are MNHEY and SMNVEV (reference sequence). V dropped 6 bases and J dropped 11; count of bases not matched to a gene: 6. There are 12 residues in the CDR3. CDR3 protein: CASSNPGGKLFF. CDR3 nucleotides: TGTGCCAGCAGCAACCCAGGGGGGAAACTGTTTTTT.